This T cell receptor (beta chain) was captured by sequencing in a study of blood T cell repertoires in COVID-19. Study at large: Specimens from acute and convalescent COVID-19 originated in the United States, Italy and Spain.

Germline lookup yields CDR1 KGHSH and CDR2 LQKENI. V shed 5 bases, J shed 5 bases, and the junction held 8 bases outside the gene matches. The CDR3 covers 14 residues. Profiled with immunoSEQ multiplex PCR; TCRdb holds only in-frame clones, not every one. Seen here are roughly 380,000 clones, approximately 87% observed once, and the top ten hold under 1.5%. This TCR was recovered from a man aged 25-45 years who had recovered from COVID-19. The chain is built from TRBV18 and TRBJ2-7, with 8 bases fitting TRBD1. Material: PBMCs or T cells enriched from blood (not recorded which). The CDR3 spells CASSEFQGADEQYF. In nucleotides, the CDR3 is TGTGCCAGCTCAGAATTTCAGGGGGCGGACGAGCAGTACTTC.